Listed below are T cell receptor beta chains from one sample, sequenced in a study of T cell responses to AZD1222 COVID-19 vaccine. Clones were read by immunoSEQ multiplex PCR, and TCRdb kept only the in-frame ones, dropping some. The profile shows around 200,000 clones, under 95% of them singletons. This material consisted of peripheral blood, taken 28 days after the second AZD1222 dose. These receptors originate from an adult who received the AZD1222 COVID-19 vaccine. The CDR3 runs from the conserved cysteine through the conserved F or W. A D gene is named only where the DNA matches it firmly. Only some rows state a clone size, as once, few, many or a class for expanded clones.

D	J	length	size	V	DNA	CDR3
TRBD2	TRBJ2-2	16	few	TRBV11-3	TGTGCCAGCAGCTTAATTACGGGAGGGGTCACCGGGGAGCTGTTTTTT	CASSLITGGVTGELFF
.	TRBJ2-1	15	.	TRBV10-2	TGCGCCAGCCAGATAGAAGGGATCTCCTACAATGAGCAGTTCTTC	CASQIEGISYNEQFF
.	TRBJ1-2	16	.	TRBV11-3	TGTGCCAGCAGCCTAAGGGCCCCCGACAGGAATTACGGCTACACCTTC	CASSLRAPDRNYGYTF
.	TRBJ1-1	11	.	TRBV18	TGTGCCAGCTCACCAGGGACTGGAGCTTTCTTT	CASSPGTGAFF
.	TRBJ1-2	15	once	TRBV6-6	TGTGCCAGCAGTTCATCCGGGGCCCCTACAGAAGGCTACACCTTC	CASSSSGAPTEGYTF
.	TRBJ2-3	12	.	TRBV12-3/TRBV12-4	TGTGCCAGCAGCCACGTCACAGATACGCAGTATTTT	CASSHVTDTQYF
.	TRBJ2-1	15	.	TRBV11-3	TGTGCCAGCAGCTTAGATCCCTCCAGGGTCGAGGAGCAGTTCTTC	CASSLDPSRVEEQFF
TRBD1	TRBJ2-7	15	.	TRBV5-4	TGTGCCAGCAGCCCCGGGGGACAGGGAGCCTACGAGCAGTACTTC	CASSPGGQGAYEQYF
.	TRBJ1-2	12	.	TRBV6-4	TGTGCCAGCAGTGGCGGAATTGGGGGCTACACCTTC	CASSGGIGGYTF
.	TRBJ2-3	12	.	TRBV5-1	TGCGCCAGCAGCACTAGTCCCCATACGCAGTATTTT	CASSTSPHTQYF
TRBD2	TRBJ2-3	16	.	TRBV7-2	TGTGCCAGCAGCTCACCGGGACTAGCGGGGGGGAATACGCAGTATTTT	CASSSPGLAGGNTQYF
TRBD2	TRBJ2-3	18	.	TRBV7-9	TGTGCCAGCAGCTTGGGACTAGCGGGAGGGCCTGGGACAGATACGCAGTATTTT	CASSLGLAGGPGTDTQYF
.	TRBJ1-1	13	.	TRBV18	TGTGCCAGCTCCCGTGACAGGAACACTGAAGCTTTCTTT	CASSRDRNTEAFF
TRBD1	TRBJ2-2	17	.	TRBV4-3	TGCGCCAGCAGCCAAGACCTCCGGGACAGTAACACCGGGGAGCTGTTTTTT	CASSQDLRDSNTGELFF
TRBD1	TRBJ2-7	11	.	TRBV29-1	TGCAGCGGGGGACAGGGGGACGAGCAGTACTTC	CSGGQGDEQYF
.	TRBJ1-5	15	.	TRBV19	TGTGCCAGTAGTATAGATCTGGAGTGGAGTCAGCCCCAGCATTTT	CASSIDLEWSQPQHF
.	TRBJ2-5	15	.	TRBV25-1	TGTGCCAGCAGCGCAGCCCTAGGACAGCAAGAGACCCAGTACTTC	CASSAALGQQETQYF
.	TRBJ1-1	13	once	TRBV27	TGTGCCAGCAGTTTATCGAAGGCCTCTGAAGCTTTCTTT	CASSLSKASEAFF
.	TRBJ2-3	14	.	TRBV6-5	TGTGCCAGCAGTTACGGGGAGACTACGGATACGCAGTATTTT	CASSYGETTDTQYF
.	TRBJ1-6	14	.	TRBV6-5	TGTGCCAGCAGGGACAGCGCCTATAATTCACCCCTCCACTTT	CASRDSAYNSPLHF
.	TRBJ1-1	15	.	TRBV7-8	TGTGCCAGCAGCTTAGGCGGGCGGGTGAACACTGAAGCTTTCTTT	CASSLGGRVNTEAFF
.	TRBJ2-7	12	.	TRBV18	TGTGCCAGCTCACGGCTTGGCTACGAGCAGTACTTC	CASSRLGYEQYF
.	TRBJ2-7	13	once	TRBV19	TGTGCCAGTAGTATAGGGGGGGCGAGAGAGCAGTACTTC	CASSIGGAREQYF
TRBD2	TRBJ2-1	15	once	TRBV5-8	TGTGCCAGCAGCTTTCGACTAGCGGGAAGTAATGAGCAGTTCTTC	CASSFRLAGSNEQFF
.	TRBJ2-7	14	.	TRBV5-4	TGTGCCAGCAGCCCTGGACTACCCCAAGGGGAGCAGTACTTC	CASSPGLPQGEQYF
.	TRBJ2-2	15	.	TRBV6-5	TGTGCCAGCAGACCCTACAGGGATTTCCCCGGGGAGCTGTTTTTT	CASRPYRDFPGELFF
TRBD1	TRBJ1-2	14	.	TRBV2	TGTGCCAGCAGTCCCGGGACAGGGGGCTTTGGCTACACCTTC	CASSPGTGGFGYTF
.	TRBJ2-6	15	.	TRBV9	TGTGCCAGCAGCGCCCGACGGCCTGGGGCCAACGTCCTGACTTTC	CASSARRPGANVLTF
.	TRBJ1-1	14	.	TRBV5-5	TGTGCCAGCAGCTTGATTGCGGGTGGGACTGAAGCTTTCTTT	CASSLIAGGTEAFF
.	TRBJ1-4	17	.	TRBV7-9	TGTGCCAGCAGCTTCCATTTACTGTCCTCAAGGGATGAAAAACTGTTTTTT	CASSFHLLSSRDEKLFF
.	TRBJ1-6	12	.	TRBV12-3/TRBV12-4	TGTGCCAGCAGTTTAGAAAGATCACCCCTCCACTTT	CASSLERSPLHF
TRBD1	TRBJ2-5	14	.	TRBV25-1	TGTGCCAGCAGGAGGTCAGGGGGTCAAGAGACCCAGTACTTC	CASRRSGGQETQYF
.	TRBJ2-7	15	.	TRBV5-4	TGTGCCAGCAGCTTGGATCCAGGTGGGGGTAGGGAGCAGTACTTC	CASSLDPGGGREQYF
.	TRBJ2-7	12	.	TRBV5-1	TGCGCCAGCAGCAGGGAGGGGGACTTCTCGTACTTC	CASSREGDFSYF
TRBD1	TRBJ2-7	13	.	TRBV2	TGTGCCAGCAGCAGGACAGGGGCGGGCGAGCAGTACTTC	CASSRTGAGEQYF
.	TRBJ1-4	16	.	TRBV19	TGTGCCAGTAGTATGAGCCCCGGGGTACGTGGTGAAAAACTGTTTTTT	CASSMSPGVRGEKLFF
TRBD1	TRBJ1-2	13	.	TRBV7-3	TGTGCCAGCAGCTTAATAGGGGGCGCTGGCTACACCTTC	CASSLIGGAGYTF
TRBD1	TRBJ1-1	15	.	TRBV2	TGTGCCAGCAGTGAGGGGGACAGGCTGAACACTGAAGCTTTCTTT	CASSEGDRLNTEAFF
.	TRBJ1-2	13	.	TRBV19	TGTGCCAGTAGTACACAGGGAAACTATGGCTACACCTTC	CASSTQGNYGYTF
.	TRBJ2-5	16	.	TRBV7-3	TGTGCCAGCAGCTTAACCGGACCCCGGGCGCAAGAGACCCAGTACTTC	CASSLTGPRAQETQYF
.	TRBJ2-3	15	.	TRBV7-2	TGTGCCAGCAGCTTAGACGGGAGCCTCACAGATACGCAGTATTTT	CASSLDGSLTDTQYF
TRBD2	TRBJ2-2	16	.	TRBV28	TGTGCCAGCAGTTTATATCAGGTAGCGGGAGACGGGGAGCTGTTTTTT	CASSLYQVAGDGELFF
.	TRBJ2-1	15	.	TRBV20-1	TGCAGTGCTAGTTTCCTAGGGAGCTCCTACAATGAGCAGTTCTTC	CSASFLGSSYNEQFF
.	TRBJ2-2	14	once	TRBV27	TGTGCCAGCAGTACACTAGCCCATACCGGGGAGCTGTTTTTT	CASSTLAHTGELFF
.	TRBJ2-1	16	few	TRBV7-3	TGTGCCAGCAGCTTAGAGTGGAGGAGTGGATGGAATGAGCAGTTCTTC	CASSLEWRSGWNEQFF
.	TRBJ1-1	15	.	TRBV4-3	TGCGCCAGCAGCCAATTCCTGGCGGCGAACACTGAAGCTTTCTTT	CASSQFLAANTEAFF
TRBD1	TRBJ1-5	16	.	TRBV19	TGTGCCAGTAGTCCCTATGGACAGGGCGGCAGGTGGCCCCAGCATTTT	CASSPYGQGGRWPQHF
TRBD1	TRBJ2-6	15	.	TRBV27	TGTGCCAGCAGCTCGGGGACAGCTGGGGCCAACGTCCTGACTTTC	CASSSGTAGANVLTF
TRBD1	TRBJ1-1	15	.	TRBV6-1	TGTGCCAGCAGTGAAAACTGGGACAGGAACACTGAAGCTTTCTTT	CASSENWDRNTEAFF
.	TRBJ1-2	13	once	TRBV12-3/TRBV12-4	TGTGCCAGCAGTTCCCGACAGGTTCATGGCTACACCTTC	CASSSRQVHGYTF
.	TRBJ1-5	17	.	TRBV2	TGTGCCAGCAGTGCGCGGTCTGGGCGGAATAGCAATCAGCCCCAGCATTTT	CASSARSGRNSNQPQHF
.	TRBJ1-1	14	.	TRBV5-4	TGTGCCAGCAGCTTCGGGGGGAGAAACACTGAAGCTTTCTTT	CASSFGGRNTEAFF
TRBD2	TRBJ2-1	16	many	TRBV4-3	TGCGCCAGCAGCCAAAATAGCGGGGGGGCTTACAATGAGCAGTTCTTC	CASSQNSGGAYNEQFF
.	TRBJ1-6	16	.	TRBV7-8	TGTGCCAGCAGCCAAGTCAGGGTGCCCTATAATTCACCCCTCCACTTT	CASSQVRVPYNSPLHF
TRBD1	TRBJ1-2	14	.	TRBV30	TGTGCCTGGAGTGGACCGGGACAGGGTTATGGCTACACCTTC	CAWSGPGQGYGYTF